Presented here are 30 T cell receptor beta chains from one specimen sequenced in a study of blood T cell repertoires in COVID-19. Measured with immunoSEQ multiplex PCR; TCRdb has only the in-frame clones, and not every one. The table includes around 400,000 clones, over 80% detected once. The specimen sequenced was PBMCs or T cells enriched from blood (not recorded which). The origin of the receptors is a woman in her fifties or sixties who had recovered from COVID-19.

This clone was counted ten times or more. V and J are TRBV2 and TRBJ2-3, with TRBD1 identical over 9 bases. The CDR3 sequence is 13 residues long. Germline V lookup: CDR1 SNHLY, CDR2 FYNNEI. The junction had 8 bases not matched to a gene; V was cut back by 11 bases and J by 5 bases. Here the CDR3 reads CAWNPGQGDTQYF. CDR3 nucleotide sequence: TGTGCCTGGAACCCGGGACAGGGAGATACGCAGTATTTT.

The V call is TRBV3-1 (or the pseudogene TRBV3-2), the J call TRBJ2-1, with D possibly matching TRBD2 (6 bases). V was cut by 3 bases and J by 8 bases, with 17 bases left in between. CDR1 is LGHDT and CDR2 is YNNKEL in the germline V gene (reference sequence). The CDR3 sequence is 15 residues long. CDR3 sequence: CASSQGGTARDEQFF. The CDR3 nucleotides are TGTGCCAGCAGCCAGGGGGGAACAGCAAGGGATGAGCAGTTCTTC.

The chain is built from TRBV19 and TRBJ1-5; perhaps TRBD1 as D (6 bases). CDR3 length equals 13 residues. V was shortened by 10 bases and J by 3 bases, with 13 bases between the two germline ends. Germline loops: CDR1 LNHDA, CDR2 SQIVND (reference sequence). The DNA for the CDR3 is TGTGCCACCAGCGACAGGAACAATCAGCCCCAGCATTTT. This codes for CATSDRNNQPQHF.

V gene TRBV5-8 combines with J gene TRBJ1-1; D not certain. Between the trimmed V and J ends, which lost 4 bases and 2 bases, there was a span of 9 bases. CDR3 length equals 13 residues. Germline V gene data show CDR1 as SGHTS and CDR2 as YDEGEE. The CDR3 loop reads CASSLSFNTEAFF. CDR3 coding DNA: TGTGCCAGCAGCCTTAGTTTTAACACTGAAGCTTTCTTT. Full variable domain (missing parts from reference TRBV5-8 and TRBJ1-1): EAGVTQSPTHLIKTRGQQATLRCSPISGHTSVYWYQQALGLGLQFLLWYDEGEERNRGNFPPRFSGRQFPNYSSELNVNALELEDSALYLCASSLSFNTEAFFGQGTRLTVV.

This chain connects TRBV6-5 to TRBJ2-5, with D possibly TRBD2 on 6 matching bases. The CDR3 extends over 14 amino acids. Trimming cost V 0 bases and J 4 bases, with 9 bases left between them. Germline V gene sequence: CDR1 MNHEY, CDR2 SVGAGI. The CDR3 DNA sequence: TGTGCCAGCAGTTACTCGGGGACTTTAGAGACCCAGTACTTC. It encodes CASSYSGTLETQYF.

The sample holds many counts of this clone. The V and J genes are TRBV3-1 (or the pseudogene TRBV3-2) and TRBJ1-3, with 8 positions matching TRBD1. The V and J ends lost 2 bases and 0 bases, in that order; junction bases with no gene match: 3. The CDR3 is 16 amino acids. Germline CDR1 is LGHDT and CDR2 is YNNKEL (reference sequence). The CDR3 DNA reads TGTGCCAGCAGCCAAAAAACAGGGGGCTCTGGAAACACCATATATTTT. Protein product: CASSQKTGGSGNTIYF.

This rearrangement joins TRBV12-3 or TRBV12-4 to TRBJ1-4, with D possibly being TRBD1 (5 bases). Trimming removed 7 bases from V and 5 bases from J, with 11 bases in between. CDR3 length: 13 amino acids. The CDR3 loop is CASNRGGNEKLFF. The CDR3 coding sequence is TGTGCCAGCAACCGGGGGGGGAATGAAAAACTGTTTTTT.

This chain connects TRBV7-7 to TRBJ2-3, with TRBD2 as a possible D gene (6 bases). This CDR3 comprises 15 residues. V lost 3 bases and J lost 0, with 10 bases in between. Germline-derived CDR1 and CDR2 are SSHAT and FNYEAQ (reference sequence). CDR3 DNA: TGTGCCAGCAGCTTCGGGCGGGGAAGCACAGATACGCAGTATTTT. Protein sequence: CASSFGRGSTDTQYF.

In this sample, this clone turned up a few times. The chain couples TRBV3-1 (or the pseudogene TRBV3-2) to TRBJ2-5, with D perhaps matching TRBD2 (6 bases). The length of the CDR3 is 21 residues. The germline V and J ends were trimmed by 4 bases and 0 bases, with 30 bases remaining between them. Looked up from germline, CDR1 is LGHDT and CDR2 is YNNKEL (reference sequence). The CDR3 region is CASSPTINWGTYVPNQETQYF. The CDR3 DNA sequence: TGTGCCAGCAGCCCAACAATTAACTGGGGGACTTACGTTCCCAACCAAGAGACCCAGTACTTC.

This clone has only one observation. The V gene is TRBV7-9, the J gene TRBJ2-1; TRBD2 agrees at 8 bases. This CDR3 has 15 residues. The V segment lost 7 bases and the J segment 7 bases; nucleotides outside the gene matches: 12. The germline CDR1 and CDR2 sequences are SEHNR and FQNEAQ (reference sequence). CDR3 sequence reads: CASKDRGGPRNEQFF. The DNA of the CDR3 is TGTGCCAGCAAGGATCGGGGGGGGCCTCGGAATGAGCAGTTCTTC.

CDR3 sequence: CASSSRTTPNTEAFF. The CDR3 nucleotides are TGTGCCAGCAGCTCTAGGACAACCCCGAACACTGAAGCTTTCTTT. This chain links TRBV7-2 with TRBJ1-1; D possibly corresponds to TRBD1 (5 bases). The CDR3 extends over 15 amino acids. CDR1 SGHTA and CDR2 FQGNSA come from the germline V gene. Trimming removed 4 bases from V and 1 base from J, with 13 bases in between.

The CDR3 protein is CASSKDCPGLPPYYEQYF. DNA of the CDR3: TGTGCCAGCAGCAAAGACTGCCCGGGACTACCACCGTACTACGAGCAGTACTTC. This chain connects TRBV21-1 to TRBJ2-7; the DNA was not compared with TRBD2, the D call given in the table. TRBV21-1 is a listed pseudogene. CDR3 size: 18 residues.

CDR3 in DNA: TGTGCCAGCAGCGAGGGCCGAGACAGGGGAAACACCGGGGAGCTGTTTTTT. Protein product: CASSEGRDRGNTGELFF. This chain uses TRBV21-1 with TRBJ2-2; the table's D call TRBD1 went unverified against the DNA. TRBV21-1 is a pseudogene. This CDR3 region has 17 residues.

In DNA, the CDR3 is TGTGCCAGCAGTGACCGACTAGTGCCTTACGAGCAGTACTTC. It encodes CASSDRLVPYEQYF. This chain uses TRBV2 with TRBJ2-7; TRBD2 might be the D (6 bases). CDR3 length: 14 residues. Germline V gene data show CDR1 as SNHLY and CDR2 as FYNNEI. V dropped 3 bases and J dropped 4 bases, with 13 bases sitting between them.

The V gene is TRBV15, the J gene TRBJ1-5, with 10 bases that match TRBD1. V lost 5 bases to trimming and J lost 7 bases; unmatched junction nucleotides: 5. CDR1 and CDR2 from the germline V gene are LNHNV and YYDKDF (reference sequence). This CDR3 has 14 amino acids. CDR3 protein: CATSRQGARQPQHF. Here the CDR3 DNA reads TGTGCCACCAGCCGACAGGGGGCGAGGCAGCCCCAGCATTTT.

This chain links TRBV5-1 with TRBJ1-4; 8 positions match TRBD1. The CDR3 is made up of 14 amino acids. Germline-derived CDR1 and CDR2 are SGHRS and YFSETQ. V dropped 1 base and J dropped 6; count of bases not matched to a gene: 2. The CDR3 reads CASSLTGGDEKLFF. The CDR3 region has the DNA TGCGCCAGCAGCTTGACAGGGGGGGATGAAAAACTGTTTTTT.

This chain joins TRBV10-3 and TRBJ2-2, with TRBD1 as a possible D gene (6 bases). CDR1 and CDR2 from the germline V gene are ENHRY and SYGVKD. The CDR3 is 13 amino acids. Between the trimmed V and J ends, which lost 5 bases and 6 bases, there was a span of 10 bases. This CDR3 is CAISRPGAGELFF. CDR3 DNA: TGTGCCATCAGTAGGCCAGGGGCCGGGGAGCTGTTTTTT.

V is TRBV27 and J is TRBJ1-1; D perhaps matches TRBD1 (6 bases). This CDR3 comprises 19 residues. V was cut by 4 bases and J by 6 bases, with 30 bases left in between. CDR1 and CDR2 from the germline V gene are MNHEY and SMNVEV (reference sequence). CDR3 loop: CASSSTFIPGTWINAEAFF. The CDR3 DNA follows: TGTGCCAGCAGTTCAACCTTCATCCCCGGGACATGGATAAACGCTGAAGCTTTCTTT.

V is TRBV4-1 and J is TRBJ2-7; perhaps TRBD2 as D (5 bases). Germline CDR1 is MGHRA and CDR2 is YSYEKL. V was trimmed by 0 bases and J by 4 bases, leaving 13 bases between them. CDR3 length: 15 residues. CDR3 coding DNA: TGCGCCAGCAGCCAAGATTCCGGGGTTCCGTACGAGCAGTACTTC. Translating gives CASSQDSGVPYEQYF.

CDR3 region: CAWNEGAKEKLFF. The CDR3 region has the DNA TGTGCCTGGAACGAGGGCGCGAAGGAAAAACTGTTTTTT. The V and J genes are TRBV30 and TRBJ1-4; the D is unclear. V dropped 4 bases and J dropped 8 bases, with 14 bases sitting between them. Per the germline V gene, CDR1 is GTSNPN and CDR2 is SVGIG (reference sequence). The CDR3 loop spans 13 amino acids.

This chain joins TRBV7-9 and TRBJ2-7; 9 bases fit TRBD2. The CDR3 totals 15 residues. Germline V CDR1 and CDR2: SEHNR, FQNEAQ (reference sequence). V lost 0 bases to trimming and J lost 10 bases; unmatched junction nucleotides: 10. CDR3: CASSLASGGGAHQYF. The CDR3 DNA sequence: TGTGCCAGCAGCTTAGCATCGGGCGGGGGGGCCCATCAGTACTTC.

This chain links TRBV29-1 with TRBJ1-2; D gene uncertain. V was clipped by 4 bases and J by 7 bases, with 10 bases between them. Germline CDR1 reads SQVTM; CDR2 reads ANQGSEA. This CDR3 comprises 11 residues. For the CDR3, the DNA is TGCAGCGTTGCGAGGAATTTTGGCTACACCTTC. Translating gives CSVARNFGYTF.

In its sample, this clone was seen a few times. Here the CDR3 DNA reads TGTGCCTGGAGTGCGACAGGGACCGAAAAACTGTTTTTT. It is translated as CAWSATGTEKLFF. The chain uses TRBV30 and TRBJ1-4; 7 nucleotides line up with TRBD1. Germline values: CDR1 GTSNPN, CDR2 SVGIG (reference sequence). Germline trimming cut 1 base from V and 8 bases from J; bases unmatched to any gene: 4. The CDR3 is 13 amino acids.

A single count supports this clone. V gene TRBV5-6 combines with J gene TRBJ1-1, with a possible D match to TRBD1 (6 bases). Germline V gene data show CDR1 as SGHDT and CDR2 as YYEEEE. V was shortened by 6 bases and J by 0 bases, with 15 bases between the two germline ends. This CDR3 comprises 15 residues. The CDR3 loop is CASNPTGTMNTEAFF. The CDR3 bases are TGTGCCAGCAACCCGACAGGAACCATGAACACTGAAGCTTTCTTT.

The CDR3: CASSLGRSSYEQYF. The CDR3 DNA is TGCGCCAGCAGCTTGGGTCGGAGCTCCTACGAGCAGTACTTC. V and J are TRBV5-1 and TRBJ2-7; D uncertain. Looked up from germline, CDR1 is SGHRS and CDR2 is YFSETQ. Between the trimmed V and J ends, which lost 0 bases and 0 bases, there was a span of 7 bases. The CDR3 covers 14 residues.

The rearrangement joins TRBV5-1 to TRBJ1-6; 7 bases are a match to TRBD1. The ends lost 0 bases at V and 8 bases at J; junction bases unmatched: 5. The CDR3 runs 15 residues. Germline V CDR1 and CDR2: SGHRS, YFSETQ. Written as DNA, the CDR3 is TGCGCCAGCAGCTTGGAGGGGGACAGTTATTCACCCCTCCACTTT. It codes for CASSLEGDSYSPLHF.

This clone was counted only a few times. The chain uses TRBV7-9 and TRBJ1-3; D might be TRBD1 (6 bases). The V end lost 5 bases, the J end lost 2 bases, and 13 bases lay between the germline ends. CDR1 SEHNR and CDR2 FQNEAQ come from the germline V gene (reference sequence). The CDR3 loop spans 15 amino acids. The CDR3 spells CASSLQQGPGNTIYF. In DNA, the CDR3 is TGTGCCAGCAGCCTGCAGCAGGGGCCTGGAAACACCATATATTTT.

In its sample, this clone was seen a few times. The rearrangement links TRBV6-5 to TRBJ1-2; no clear D gene. Looked up from germline, CDR1 is MNHEY and CDR2 is SVGAGI. The V end was cut by 6 bases, the J end by 4 bases, with 12 bases between. There are 13 residues in the CDR3. The CDR3 DNA is TGTGCCAGCAGCCCCATGGGAGCCTATGGCTACACCTTC. Translated, it gives CASSPMGAYGYTF.

The chain employs TRBV11-3 and TRBJ1-4; perhaps TRBD1 as D (5 bases). This CDR3 is built from 12 residues. Germline V lookup: CDR1 SGHNT, CDR2 YENEEA. Trimming cost V 5 bases and J 8 bases, with 9 bases left between them. CDR3 nucleotides: TGTGCCAGCAGCGACACAGGAGAAAAACTGTTTTTT. It yields the protein CASSDTGEKLFF.

The CDR3 DNA is TGTGCCAGCAGCCAAGCCGGGGGTTTGGGTAGTGAAAAACTGTTTTTT. It specifies CASSQAGGLGSEKLFF. The chain is built from TRBV4-2 and TRBJ1-4; possible D gene TRBD1, 5 bases. Trimming stripped 1 base from V and 7 bases from J, with 16 bases between. The CDR3 is 16 amino acids. Germline-derived CDR1 and CDR2 are LGHNA and YNFKEQ.